This is a list of T cell receptor beta chains from one sample in a study of read filtering for tumor transcriptome and immune sequencing. From the reads, TCRdb called clonotypes with MiXCR, one entry per CDR3 protein. This sample has tens of thousands of distinct CDR3 sequences; 13% to 15% occur once, and the top ten carry roughly 44%. The sequenced material came from a population of CD138-negative cells sorted from bone marrow. These receptors all stem from a donor at least 40 years old with multiple myeloma. Each CDR3 is given with its conserved first and last residue. Fields, in order: D gene, V gene, CDR3 length, J gene, clone size, CDR3 protein, CDR3 DNA. A D gene is named only where the DNA matches it firmly. The size of a clone is reported for some rows only, either as once, few or many, or as a class for expanded clones.

.,TRBV30,13,TRBJ1-1,many,CAWTRVMNTEAFF,TGTGCCTGGACCAGGGTAATGAACACTGAAGCTTTCTTT
.,TRBV12-5,13,TRBJ2-1,many,CASGPRTSNEQFF,TGTGCTAGTGGTCCCCGCACTAGCAATGAGCAGTTCTTC
.,TRBV29-1,14,TRBJ2-7,many,CSLYRDDLNYEQYF,TGCAGCCTTTACCGGGACGATCTAAACTACGAGCAGTACTTC
TRBD2,TRBV24-1,18,TRBJ2-6,few,CATSGGSGASSGANVLTF,TGTGCCACCAGTGGCGGTAGCGGGGCTAGCTCTGGGGCCAACGTCCTGACTTTC
TRBD1,TRBV18,13,TRBJ1-1,many,CASSHGQDAEAFF,TGTGCCAGCTCCCATGGACAGGATGCTGAAGCTTTCTTT
.,TRBV20-1,15,TRBJ1-5,few,CSARDRHYSNQPQHF,TGCAGTGCTAGAGACCGACACTATAGCAATCAGCCCCAGCATTTT
.,TRBV6-2/TRBV6-3,13,TRBJ1-5,many,CASSYTLAWPQHF,TGTGCCAGCAGTTATACGCTAGCGTGGCCCCAGCATTTT
.,TRBV20-1,13,TRBJ1-1,many,CSARKDLATEAFF,TGCAGTGCCAGGAAGGACCTGGCGACTGAAGCTTTCTTT
.,TRBV18,13,TRBJ2-4,few,CASSIDLGALKYF,TGTGCCAGCTCAATCGATTTAGGGGCCTTGAAGTACTTC
.,TRBV19,15,TRBJ1-5,many,CASTQTTGAGQPQHF,TGTGCCAGTACCCAAACCACGGGAGCCGGACAGCCCCAGCATTTT
TRBD2,TRBV20-1,16,TRBJ2-3,many,CSARDRAGARTDTQYF,TGCAGTGCTAGAGATAGGGCGGGAGCTAGGACAGATACGCAGTATTTT
TRBD1,TRBV7-9,16,TRBJ2-1,few,CASSLVRDRGYNEQFF,TGTGCCAGCAGCTTAGTGCGGGACAGGGGCTACAATGAGCAGTTCTTC
TRBD2,TRBV27,16,TRBJ2-1,many,CASSGTSGSLYNEQFF,TGTGCCAGCAGTGGGACTAGCGGGAGCTTATACAATGAGCAGTTCTTC
TRBD2,TRBV6-1,13,TRBJ2-1,.,CASTGLADNEQFF,TGTGCCAGCACCGGACTAGCGGACAATGAGCAGTTCTTC
TRBD2,TRBV12-3/TRBV12-4,16,TRBJ2-1,many,CASSPSAGGPYNEQFF,TGTGCCAGCAGTCCCTCGGCGGGAGGCCCCTACAATGAGCAGTTCTTC
.,TRBV5-4,14,TRBJ2-3,many,CASRQDNLGDTQYF,TGTGCCAGTAGACAGGACAACCTAGGGGATACGCAGTATTTT
.,TRBV7-2,14,TRBJ1-4,many,CASSFYGGGEKLFF,TGTGCCAGCAGCTTCTACGGGGGGGGTGAAAAACTGTTTTTT
.,TRBV7-6,15,TRBJ2-2,.,CASSLEATNTGELFF,TGTGCCAGCAGCTTAGAGGCGACGAACACCGGGGAGCTGTTTTTT
.,TRBV29-1,12,TRBJ2-1,many,CSVDRPGIGQFF,TGCAGCGTTGACCGGCCTGGGATCGGGCAGTTCTTC
TRBD1,TRBV19,14,TRBJ2-1,many,CASSIDQGANEQFF,TGTGCCAGTAGTATAGATCAGGGGGCGAATGAGCAGTTCTTC
.,TRBV30,12,TRBJ2-1,many,CAWRAGKNEQFF,TGTGCCTGGAGGGCTGGGAAAAATGAGCAGTTCTTC
.,TRBV6-6,14,TRBJ1-3,many,CASSSGEGLGFLYF,TGTGCCAGCAGTTCCGGGGAGGGCCTGGGATTCCTATATTTT
TRBD1,TRBV2,15,TRBJ1-5,many,CASSPEAGGNQPQHF,TGTGCCAGCAGCCCCGAGGCAGGGGGAAATCAGCCCCAGCATTTT
TRBD2,TRBV7-9,14,TRBJ2-3,many,CASSLGLAADTQYF,TGTGCCAGCAGCCTGGGACTAGCTGCAGATACGCAGTATTTT
TRBD1,TRBV6-5,14,TRBJ1-1,many,CASSSGGGRTEAFF,TGTGCCAGCAGTTCAGGGGGCGGTAGGACTGAAGCTTTCTTT
TRBD1,TRBV5-1,14,TRBJ2-3,many,CASSTGTETDTQYF,TGCGCCAGCTCCACCGGGACAGAGACAGATACGCAGTATTTT
.,TRBV20-1,16,TRBJ1-1,.,CSARDPGEGEATGAFF,TGCAGTGCTAGAGATCCTGGAGAGGGGGAGGCCACTGGAGCTTTCTTT
TRBD1,TRBV7-7,14,TRBJ2-3,many,CASSPGQGADTQYF,TGTGCCAGCAGCCCGGGACAGGGGGCAGATACGCAGTATTTT
.,TRBV7-8,15,TRBJ2-1,many,CASSLAIEGVNEQFF,TGTGCCAGCAGCTTAGCGATTGAAGGGGTCAATGAGCAGTTCTTC
.,TRBV7-9,13,TRBJ2-1,many,CASSLARATEQFF,TGTGCCAGCAGCTTAGCTCGAGCGACTGAGCAGTTCTTC
.,TRBV29-1,14,TRBJ2-4,many,CSVEVPLPWGIQYF,TGCAGCGTTGAAGTTCCCCTGCCTTGGGGCATTCAGTACTTC
TRBD1,TRBV6-2/TRBV6-3,14,TRBJ1-5,many,CASSYLDRDQPQHF,TGTGCCAGCAGTTATCTGGACAGGGACCAGCCCCAGCATTTT
.,TRBV19,15,TRBJ2-1,many,CASNSPGSSYNEQFF,TGTGCCAGTAATAGCCCGGGTAGCTCCTACAATGAGCAGTTCTTC
.,TRBV21-1,14,TRBJ2-7,many,CASSKVDAPGEQYF,TGTGCCAGCAGCAAAGTGGACGCCCCTGGGGAGCAGTACTTC
TRBD1,TRBV28,15,TRBJ1-2,many,CASSSTGRTVYGYTF,TGTGCCAGCAGTTCGACAGGGCGAACAGTCTATGGCTACACCTTC
TRBD1,TRBV5-6,15,TRBJ1-5,many,CASSLYRGDNQPQHF,TGTGCCAGCAGCTTGTACAGGGGGGACAATCAGCCCCAGCATTTT
.,TRBV12-3/TRBV12-4,18,TRBJ1-6,many,CASSTGLTLSSYNSPLHF,TGTGCCAGCTCCACAGGCCTGACCCTCAGCTCCTATAATTCACCCCTCCACTTT
.,TRBV5-1,15,TRBJ1-4,many,CASSPQPATNEKLFF,TGCGCCAGCAGTCCCCAGCCTGCAACTAATGAAAAACTGTTTTTT
TRBD2,TRBV5-1,16,TRBJ2-5,many,CASSFSSGMRGETQYF,TGCGCCAGCAGCTTCTCTAGCGGGATGAGGGGAGAGACCCAGTACTTC